Following are 20 T cell receptor beta chains from one sample sequenced in a study of shared clonotypes between healthy human individuals. Sequenced by immunoSEQ multiplex PCR; TCRdb stores in-frame clones only, minus some. This sample has nearly 500,000 clones; over 65% occur once, and the top ten carry around 13%. Sequenced sample: PBMCs. These receptors were obtained from a woman in her 40s in good health. Some clones in this sample may be carry-over from other donors' samples.

This clone was picked up a small number of times. The sample has other DNA sequences that encode this CDR3 too. This sequence joins TRBV11-2 and TRBJ2-7; maybe TRBD1 (5 bases). The CDR3 sequence is 13 residues long. Germline-derived CDR1 and CDR2 are SGHAT and FQNNGV. Between the trimmed V and J ends, which lost 2 bases and 1 base, there was a span of 6 bases. The CDR3 DNA reads as TGTGCCAGCAGCTTACAGGGATCCTACGAGCAGTACTTC. Translation: CASSLQGSYEQYF. The whole variable domain, filled in from reference TRBV11-2 and TRBJ2-7, reads EAGVAQSPRYKIIEKRQSVAFWCNPISGHATLYWYQQILGQGPKLLIQFQNNGVVDDSQLPKDRFSAERLKGVDSTLKIQPAKLEDSAVYLCASSLQGSYEQYFGPGTRLTVT.

V is TRBV19 and J is TRBJ2-1; D not resolved. Per the germline V gene, CDR1 is LNHDA and CDR2 is SQIVND (reference sequence). This CDR3 has 15 residues. V was cut by 3 bases and J by 0 bases, with 9 bases left in between. CDR3 coding DNA: TGTGCCAGTAGTATTGCGGTCGGCTCCTACAATGAGCAGTTCTTC. This encodes CASSIAVGSYNEQFF.

The chain has TRBV7-2 and TRBJ2-7; 10 bases are shared with TRBD1. V lost 0 bases and J lost 4; bases outside the gene matches: 3. The CDR3 loop spans 15 amino acids. Germline CDR1 and CDR2: SGHTA and FQGNSA. The chain's CDR3 is CASSLATDRGYEQYF. The CDR3 DNA is TGTGCCAGCAGCTTAGCTACGGACAGGGGGTACGAGCAGTACTTC.

The chain employs TRBV4-2 and TRBJ1-5; no clear D. The CDR3 extends over 16 amino acids. Germline values: CDR1 LGHNA, CDR2 YNFKEQ. V dropped 4 bases and J dropped 4 bases, with 17 bases sitting between them. CDR3 protein: CASSPTPDAGNQPQHF. Written as DNA, the CDR3 is TGTGCCAGCAGCCCTACCCCCGACGCCGGGAATCAGCCCCAGCATTTT.

The rearrangement links TRBV5-1 to TRBJ1-5; D remains unclear. The CDR3 has 15 amino acids. Per the germline V gene, CDR1 is SGHRS and CDR2 is YFSETQ. Trimming stripped 0 bases from V and 0 bases from J, with 7 bases between. As DNA, the CDR3 is TGCGCCAGCAGCTTGGCCCCCAATAGCAATCAGCCCCAGCATTTT. It encodes CASSLAPNSNQPQHF.

The chain couples TRBV6-4 to TRBJ1-1; D unresolved. The CDR3 has 13 residues. Germline CDR1 is MRHNA and CDR2 is SNTAGT. Trimming removed 9 bases at V and 1 base at J, with 12 bases between. The CDR3 loop reads CAREARKNTEAFF. The CDR3 DNA follows: TGTGCCAGAGAAGCGAGGAAGAACACTGAAGCTTTCTTT.

This chain joins TRBV6-1 and TRBJ1-4; D might be TRBD1 (6 bases). The germline CDR1 and CDR2 sequences are MNHNS and SASEGT. Trimming pared 3 bases from V and 6 bases from J, leaving 11 bases between. This CDR3 region has 14 residues. The CDR3 loop reads CASSEWAGDEKLFF. The CDR3 DNA reads as TGTGCCAGCAGTGAGTGGGCAGGGGATGAAAAACTGTTTTTT.

The chain joins TRBV9 to TRBJ1-1; 7 bases line up with TRBD1. Losses at the gene ends were 4 bases for V and 4 bases for J; bases not matched to a gene: 13. Germline V CDR1 and CDR2: SGDLS, YYNGEE. This CDR3 is built from 16 residues. This CDR3 reads CASSPYPTGRGTEAFF. CDR3 in DNA: TGTGCCAGCAGCCCCTACCCGACAGGGAGGGGCACTGAAGCTTTCTTT.

The V call is TRBV6-4, the J call TRBJ2-1; 7 positions agree with TRBD2. Germline assignment: CDR1 MRHNA and CDR2 SNTAGT. Germline trimming cut 5 bases from V and 6 bases from J; bases unmatched to any gene: 4. The CDR3 consists of 13 residues. In DNA form, the CDR3 reads TGTGCCAGCAGTCCCGGGGAGGGCAATGAGCAGTTCTTC. Protein product: CASSPGEGNEQFF.

V and J are TRBV19 and TRBJ2-7, with 11 bases that match TRBD2. Germline loops: CDR1 LNHDA, CDR2 SQIVND (reference sequence). V lost 0 bases and J lost 9; bases outside the gene matches: 7. CDR3 length: 15 residues. The CDR3 DNA is TGTGCCAGTAGTATAGATCTAGCGGGAGGCCGTCGGCAGTACTTC. As protein: CASSIDLAGGRRQYF. The entire variable domain, with the rest obtained from reference TRBV19 and TRBJ2-7, is as follows: DGGITQSPKYLFRKEGQNVTLSCEQNLNHDAMYWYRQDPGQGLRLIYYSQIVNDFQKGDIAEGYSVSREKKESFPLTVTSAQKNPTAFYLCASSIDLAGGRRQYFGPGTRLTVT.

The chain carries TRBV18 and TRBJ1-3, with 7 bases matching TRBD1. The CDR3 contains 16 residues. Germline V gene sequence: CDR1 KGHSH, CDR2 LQKENI. Germline trimming cut 6 bases from V and 3 bases from J; bases unmatched to any gene: 11. The CDR3 spells CASSPRSTGVGNTIYF. CDR3 sequence (DNA): TGTGCCAGCTCCCCGAGAAGTACAGGGGTTGGAAACACCATATATTTT. Based on the CDR3 plus reference TRBV18 and TRBJ1-3, the full variable domain is NAGVMQNPRHLVRRRGQEARLRCSPMKGHSHVYWYRQLPEEGLKFMVYLQKENIIDESGMPKERFSAEFPKEGPSILRIQQVVRGDSAAYFCASSPRSTGVGNTIYFGEGSWLTVV.

J is TRBJ2-1 and V is TRBV30; D remains unclear. Germline CDR1 and CDR2: GTSNPN and SVGIG (reference sequence). CDR3 length equals 13 residues. Trimming took 0 bases from V and 4 from J, leaving 7 bases between them. The CDR3 nucleotides read TGTGCCTGGAGTGTTTCTCGATACAATGAGCAGTTCTTC. It codes for CAWSVSRYNEQFF.

This chain joins TRBV5-1 and TRBJ2-2, with D unresolved. The CDR3 runs to 13 residues. V lost 7 bases and J lost 5, with 12 bases in between. Germline loops: CDR1 SGHRS, CDR2 YFSETQ. The CDR3 bases are TGCGCCAGCCGACCCGACGGGACCGGGGAGCTGTTTTTT. Amino acids: CASRPDGTGELFF.

The sample holds a few counts of this clone. V and J are TRBV6-6 and TRBJ2-1; 10 bases fit TRBD2. Germline assignment: CDR1 MNHNY and CDR2 SVGAGI (reference sequence). The CDR3 contains 15 residues. The trim removed 4 bases at V and 7 bases at J, leaving 7 bases unmatched. CDR3 bases: TGTGCCAGCAGTTCCTCCCTAGCGGGAGATAATGAGCAGTTCTTC. Protein: CASSSSLAGDNEQFF.

The chain recombines TRBV6-1 with TRBJ2-7; 8 bases match TRBD2. Germline V gene data show CDR1 as MNHNS and CDR2 as SASEGT. CDR3 size: 15 residues. The trim removed 2 bases at V and 4 bases at J, leaving 7 bases unmatched. CDR3 amino acids: CASSESLAGSYEQYF. DNA of the CDR3: TGTGCCAGCAGTGAAAGCCTAGCGGGTTCGTACGAGCAGTACTTC.

The chain couples TRBV7-3 to TRBJ2-1; TRBD2 agrees at 8 bases. The CDR3 is made up of 14 amino acids. J was trimmed by 9 bases and V by 3 bases; bases with no gene match: 7. Germline CDR1 SGHTA, CDR2 FQGTGA. The CDR3 reads CASSFQAGAGEQFF. CDR3 sequence (DNA): TGTGCCAGCAGCTTCCAAGCGGGAGCAGGTGAGCAGTTCTTC.

The genes are TRBV19 and TRBJ1-3; a possible D gene is TRBD1 (6 bases). The germline V gene has CDR1 LNHDA and CDR2 SQIVND (reference sequence). V dropped 7 bases and J dropped 9 bases, with 10 bases sitting between them. This CDR3 region has 11 residues. The CDR3 bases are TGTGCCAGTACCAGGGGCAGCACCATATATTTT. Its protein is CASTRGSTIYF.

The sample holds a few counts of this clone. The chain joins TRBV19 to TRBJ1-5; perhaps TRBD1 as D (5 bases). Looked up from germline, CDR1 is LNHDA and CDR2 is SQIVND (reference sequence). Trimming removed 3 bases at V and 0 bases at J, with 9 bases between. This CDR3 contains 15 residues. The CDR3 loop reads CASSIRQTSNQPQHF. The CDR3 bases are TGTGCCAGTAGTATCAGACAGACTAGCAATCAGCCCCAGCATTTT.

As concerns this clone: The junction shows a germline mismatch at one end, possibly a read error. The chain couples TRBV6-1 to TRBJ2-1; a possible D gene is TRBD1 (6 bases). The CDR3 totals 16 residues. Germline V lookup: CDR1 MNHNS, CDR2 SASEGT. This chain's CDR3 is CASGDIWGRLVNEQFF. CDR3 nucleotides: TGTGCCAGCGGTGATATTTGGGGGCGTCTCGTGAATGAGCAGTTCTTC.

This clone was detected only a few times. The CDR3 loop is CSVAMRQGGVEETQYF. The CDR3 DNA reads TGCAGCGTTGCTATGCGGCAGGGGGGTGTGGAGGAGACCCAGTACTTC. V is TRBV29-1 and J is TRBJ2-5, with D possibly TRBD1 on 7 matching bases. The CDR3 extends over 16 amino acids. From germline, CDR1 is SQVTM and CDR2 ANQGSEA. Trimming took off 4 bases at V and 5 bases at J, with 23 bases between the two ends.